One and the same sample provided the 31 T cell receptor beta chains below, sequenced in a study of T cell repertoires in cytomegalovirus infection. Their target antigens are unknown. TCRdb reprocessed the reads with MiXCR, giving one entry per CDR3 protein. The profile shows about 500,000 distinct CDR3 sequences, around 30% of them singletons. The specimen was cultured PBMCs, collected from culture after CMV antigen stimulation. These receptors were taken from a human donor in good health (CMV status not recorded). Some clones in this sample may be carry-over from other donors' samples.

V is TRBV6-8 and J is TRBJ2-1; 9 positions agree with TRBD2. With 4 bases clipped from V and 10 bases from J, the junction kept 8 bases outside the gene matches. Germline CDR1 and CDR2: MNHGY and SAAAGT. The CDR3 extends over 14 amino acids. This chain's CDR3 is CASSFGLATVEQFF. The CDR3 coding sequence is TGTGCCAGCAGTTTCGGACTAGCGACCGTGGAGCAGTTCTTC.

This clonotype was detected a few times. This sequence joins TRBV10-3 and TRBJ2-1; D could derive from TRBD1 or TRBD2 (5 bases each). There are 13 residues in the CDR3. Germline assignment: CDR1 ENHRY and CDR2 SYGVKD. V lost 11 bases and J 15 bases, leaving 26 bases between the germline ends. CDR3 DNA sequence: TGTGCCTCCAAGGGGTTGTCTGACGGGGTACGGTTCTTC. Protein product: CASKGLSDGVRFF.

The chain uses TRBV6-6 and TRBJ1-5; D remains unclear. The CDR3 consists of 14 residues. CDR1 and CDR2 from the germline V gene are MNHNY and SVGAGI (reference sequence). Trimming removed 2 bases at V and 2 bases at J, with 7 bases between. CDR3 nucleotide sequence: TGTGCCAGCAGTTACGAGGGAGGCAATCAGCCCCAGCATTTT. Its translation: CASSYEGGNQPQHF.

The CDR3 is CASSSIRGGRNQPQHF. As DNA, the CDR3 is TGTGCCAGCAGCTCCATTAGGGGTGGGCGCAATCAGCCCCAGCATTTT. The J gene is TRBJ1-5, the V gene TRBV7-9, with TRBD1 as a possible D gene (5 bases). There are 16 residues in the CDR3. Germline assignment: CDR1 SEHNR and CDR2 FQNEAQ (reference sequence). Trimming pared 4 bases from V and 2 bases from J, leaving 15 bases between. The full variable domain, rest sourced from reference TRBV7-9 and TRBJ1-5, is DTGVSQNPRHKITKRGQNVTFRCDPISEHNRLYWYRQTLGQGPEFLTYFQNEAQLEKSRLLSDRFSAERPKGSFSTLEIQRTEQGDSAMYLCASSSIRGGRNQPQHFGDGTRLSIL.

This clonotype came up once. The chain combines TRBV10-3 with TRBJ1-2, with D hard to call. The CDR3 is 15 amino acids. Germline assignment: CDR1 ENHRY and CDR2 SYGVKD. With 3 bases removed from V and 8 bases from J, the gap between germline ends came to 19 bases. DNA of the CDR3: TGTGCCATCAGTGACTCCCCCGAGGGAGTCAGGGGCTACACCTTC. Translation gives CAISDSPEGVRGYTF.

The chain uses TRBV4-3 and TRBJ2-3, with 7 bases matching TRBD2. This CDR3 comprises 16 residues. Trimming removed 0 bases from V and 2 bases from J; junction bases left unmatched: 5. Germline V gene sequence: CDR1 LGHNA, CDR2 YSLEER. The DNA for the CDR3 is TGCGCCAGCAGCCAAGATCTAGCGGACTTCACAGATACGCAGTATTTT. Amino acids: CASSQDLADFTDTQYF.

The DNA of the CDR3 is TGTGCCTGGAATGCAGGGGCCTATGGCTACACCTTC. It codes for CAWNAGAYGYTF. V is TRBV30 and J is TRBJ1-2; TRBD1 might be the D (6 bases). Looked up from germline, CDR1 is GTSNPN and CDR2 is SVGIG (reference sequence). V dropped 4 bases and J dropped 4 bases, with 10 bases sitting between them. This CDR3 spans 12 amino acids.

The J gene is TRBJ1-5, the V gene TRBV5-8; no firm D call. Trimming removed 4 bases at V and 7 bases at J, with 18 bases between. CDR1 and CDR2 (germline): SGHTS, YDEGEE. There are 15 residues in the CDR3. CDR3 DNA sequence: TGTGCCAGCAGCAGGGCCGGGGAACCATGGCAGCCCCAGCATTTT. Its protein product is CASSRAGEPWQPQHF.

V usage is TRBV7-9 and J usage is TRBJ2-1; 7 bases agree with TRBD1. The CDR3 contains 15 residues. Germline assignment: CDR1 SEHNR and CDR2 FQNEAQ (reference sequence). V gave up 6 bases and J gave up 2 bases; unmatched junction bases: 7. This chain's CDR3 is CASRNLGGPYNEQFF. The CDR3 nucleotides read TGTGCCAGCAGGAACCTAGGGGGCCCCTACAATGAGCAGTTCTTC.

The chain couples TRBV12-3 or TRBV12-4 to TRBJ1-5; D gene unclear. The CDR3 is made up of 14 amino acids. V was clipped by 2 bases and J by 7 bases, with 12 bases between them. The CDR3 is CASSLSGHKQPQHF. CDR3 nucleotides: TGTGCCAGCAGTTTATCCGGCCACAAACAGCCCCAGCATTTT.

As for this clonotype: A much larger clone lies a single base off, so this may be a read error. The rearrangement joins TRBV28 to TRBJ2-1; D ambiguous. The CDR3 totals 11 residues. CDR1 is MDHEN and CDR2 is SYDVKM in the germline V gene. The DNA for the CDR3 is TGTGCCAGCACCATTTACAAGGAGCAGTTCTTC. Encoded protein: CASTIYKEQFF.

This sequence joins TRBV27 and TRBJ1-4; TRBD1 matches 10 bases. Losses at the gene ends were 5 bases for V and 4 bases for J; bases not matched to a gene: 10. The CDR3 totals 17 residues. CDR1 is MNHEY and CDR2 is SMNVEV in the germline V gene (reference sequence). CDR3 amino acids: CASSPRTGGYDNEKLFF. CDR3 in DNA: TGTGCCAGCAGTCCAAGGACAGGGGGATATGATAATGAAAAACTGTTTTTT.

The J gene is TRBJ2-7, the V gene TRBV28; 7 bases align to TRBD1. Germline values: CDR1 MDHEN, CDR2 SYDVKM. V lost 3 bases and J lost 2; bases outside the gene matches: 7. The CDR3 length is 15 residues. The CDR3 sequence: CASSFLGTEAYEQYF. The CDR3 DNA sequence: TGTGCCAGCAGTTTTCTTGGGACAGAAGCCTACGAGCAGTACTTC.

As for this clonotype: A much larger clone lies a single base off, so this may be a read error. The V and J genes are TRBV20-1 and TRBJ1-5; tentatively, D is TRBD1 (5 bases). The ends were cut back, 5 bases at V and 0 bases at J, with 14 bases in the middle. Germline assignment: CDR1 DFQATT and CDR2 SNEGSKA (reference sequence). The CDR3 has 15 amino acids. This CDR3 is CSAARGQGSNQPQHF. CDR3 nucleotides: TGCAGTGCTGCCCGGGGCCAGGGTAGCAATCAGCCCCAGCATTTT.

This chain joins TRBV6-4 and TRBJ1-2; TRBD1 agrees at 12 bases. V lost 6 bases and J lost 7; bases outside the gene matches: 6. This CDR3 spans 14 amino acids. Germline assignment: CDR1 MRHNA and CDR2 SNTAGT. This CDR3 is CASSPGQGAAGYTF. For the CDR3, the DNA is TGTGCCAGCAGCCCGGGACAGGGGGCAGCTGGCTACACCTTC.

For this clonotype: This may come from a read error, since a much larger clone is one base off. The chain has TRBV11-2 and TRBJ2-1; D uncertain. The CDR3 extends over 12 amino acids. Germline CDR1 is SGHAT and CDR2 is FQNNGV. Trimming left V 1 base short and J 11 bases short, with 9 bases between. The CDR3 bases are TGTGCCAGCAGCTTAGGTGGTTATAAGCAGTTCTTC. Translation gives CASSLGGYKQFF.

This clonotype has more than one count but fewer than ten. The CDR3 protein is CASRLNPGPTIPGETQYF. The CDR3 DNA is TGTGCCAGCCGTCTCAATCCAGGACCGACAATTCCTGGGGAGACCCAGTACTTC. The chain employs TRBV6-1 and TRBJ2-5, with no clear D. CDR1 and CDR2 (germline): MNHNS, SASEGT. The CDR3 is 18 residues long. Trimming took 8 bases from V and 5 from J, leaving 30 bases between them.

This clonotype has only a few counts. The chain uses TRBV20-1 and TRBJ1-2; a possible D gene is TRBD1 (5 bases). This CDR3 comprises 12 residues. V lost 6 bases, J lost 2 bases, and 10 bases lay in between. Per the germline V gene, CDR1 is DFQATT and CDR2 is SNEGSKA (reference sequence). CDR3 nucleotides: TGCAGTGCCGGAAGGGACAACTATGGCTACACCTTC. Its translation is CSAGRDNYGYTF.

DNA for the CDR3: TGTGCCAGTAGTATGGCGGCAGGACCGAACACTGAAGCTTTCTTT. Translation: CASSMAAGPNTEAFF. V gene TRBV19 combines with J gene TRBJ1-1; D not resolved. The CDR3 is 15 residues long. The ends were cut back, 3 bases at V and 1 base at J, with 12 bases in the middle. CDR1 is LNHDA and CDR2 is SQIVND in the germline V gene (reference sequence).

This clonotype was observed at least ten times. V and J are TRBV28 and TRBJ2-7; D unclear. V gave up 2 bases and J gave up 2 bases, with 16 bases separating them. The CDR3 has 16 residues. Germline CDR1 is MDHEN and CDR2 is SYDVKM. CDR3 residues: CASSLTNLVDAYEQYF. CDR3 coding DNA: TGTGCCAGCAGTTTAACAAACTTAGTCGACGCCTACGAGCAGTACTTC.

The chain is built from TRBV6-5 and TRBJ1-1; tentative D call: TRBD1 (5 bases). Germline-derived CDR1 and CDR2 are MNHEY and SVGAGI. V gave up 0 bases and J gave up 6 bases, with 8 bases separating them. CDR3 length: 13 residues. The chain's CDR3 is CASSYSLGAEAFF. For the CDR3, the DNA is TGTGCCAGCAGTTACTCTTTGGGGGCTGAAGCTTTCTTT.

This clonotype was seen a handful of times. The chain has TRBV12-5 and TRBJ1-1; 7 nucleotides align to TRBD1. V gave up 2 bases and J gave up 4 bases; unmatched junction bases: 4. The CDR3 covers 14 residues. CDR1 LGHNT and CDR2 FRNRAP come from the germline V gene. CDR3 in DNA: TGTGCTAGTGGTTTGAATGCAGGGGGCACTGAAGCTTTCTTT. This translates into CASGLNAGGTEAFF.

In its sample, this clonotype was seen a few times. The chain is built from TRBV20-1 and TRBJ2-3; 11 nucleotides line up with TRBD2. Germline-derived CDR1 and CDR2 are DFQATT and SNEGSKA (reference sequence). This CDR3 has 15 amino acids. With V trimmed by 3 bases and J by 1 base, 3 bases remained unmatched. CDR3 coding DNA: TGCAGTGCTAGTAATAGCGGGAGGGGCACAGATACGCAGTATTTT. Translation gives CSASNSGRGTDTQYF.

The sample holds many counts of this clonotype. The J gene is TRBJ2-1, the V gene TRBV7-3, with D possibly being TRBD2 (5 bases). This CDR3 contains 14 residues. The germline V gene encodes CDR1 SGHTA and CDR2 FQGTGA. Trimming took 4 bases from V and 9 from J, leaving 16 bases between them. CDR3: CASSSAGDWAEQFF. CDR3 nucleotides: TGTGCCAGCAGCTCGGCCGGGGATTGGGCTGAGCAGTTCTTC.

The sample holds many counts of this clonotype. The V gene is TRBV7-8, the J gene TRBJ2-1; 16 nucleotides line up with TRBD2. The junction had 6 bases not matched to a gene; V was cut back by 2 bases and J by 8 bases. Germline CDR1 and CDR2: SGHVS and FQNEAQ. The CDR3 runs 17 residues. The CDR3 nucleotides read TGTGCCAGCAGCTTAAGGGGACTAGCGGGAGGGCCCGATGAGCAGTTCTTC. Amino acid sequence: CASSLRGLAGGPDEQFF. The entire variable domain, with the rest obtained from reference TRBV7-8 and TRBJ2-1, is as follows: GAGVSQSPRYKVAKRGQDVALRCDPISGHVSLFWYQQALGQGPEFLTYFQNEAQLDKSGLPSDRFFAERPEGSVSTLKIQRTQQEDSAVYLCASSLRGLAGGPDEQFFGPGTRLTVL.

This clonotype showed up just a few times. The rearrangement links TRBV4-3 to TRBJ1-2, with D perhaps TRBD1 (5 bases). Germline lookup yields CDR1 LGHNA and CDR2 YSLEER. V gave up 1 base and J gave up 1 base, with 13 bases separating them. This CDR3 comprises 16 residues. Here the CDR3 reads CASSQGGAGFNYGYTF. The CDR3, as DNA: TGCGCCAGCAGCCAAGGCGGGGCAGGCTTTAACTATGGCTACACCTTC.

This clonotype was detected only a few times. The genes are TRBV6-5 and TRBJ2-2; D unclear. Between the trimmed V and J ends, which lost 5 bases and 5 bases, there was a span of 15 bases. The CDR3 consists of 15 residues. CDR1 MNHEY and CDR2 SVGAGI come from the germline V gene. In DNA, the CDR3 is TGTGCCAGCAGTGCGTTGAACGCAGTAACCGGGGAGCTGTTTTTT. Translating it yields CASSALNAVTGELFF.

The chain recombines TRBV7-2 with TRBJ2-7, with TRBD2 identical over 7 bases. Germline lookup yields CDR1 SGHTA and CDR2 FQGNSA. V lost 0 bases and J lost 3; bases outside the gene matches: 5. The CDR3 totals 15 residues. CDR3 DNA sequence: TGTGCCAGCAGCTTAGCGGGAGGGCGGGACTACGAGCAGTACGTC. As protein: CASSLAGGRDYEQYV.

By sample share, this clonotype is medium-sized. The chain combines TRBV7-2 with TRBJ1-6; no clear D gene. Germline loops: CDR1 SGHTA, CDR2 FQGNSA. Trimming stripped 6 bases from V and 0 bases from J, with 9 bases between. This CDR3 region has 15 residues. The CDR3 here is CASRLTGSYNSPLHF. For the CDR3, the DNA is TGTGCCAGCAGACTGACGGGCTCCTATAATTCACCCCTCCACTTT.

This clonotype was seen more than once but under ten times. The gene calls are TRBV28 and TRBJ1-2, with 8 bases aligning to TRBD1. The germline V gene has CDR1 MDHEN and CDR2 SYDVKM. The trim removed 6 bases at V and 7 bases at J, leaving 7 bases unmatched. CDR3 length: 13 amino acids. The CDR3 region has the DNA TGTGCCAGCAGCCCGACAGGGGCATCTGGCTACACCTTC. Amino acid sequence: CASSPTGASGYTF.

The chain couples TRBV4-1 to TRBJ1-4; D uncertain. The CDR3 spans 16 residues. Trimming took 0 bases from V and 1 from J, leaving 9 bases between them. Germline loops: CDR1 MGHRA, CDR2 YSYEKL. The CDR3: CASSQDLSGTNEKLFF. DNA for the CDR3: TGCGCCAGCAGCCAAGATTTATCAGGAACTAATGAAAAACTGTTTTTT.